The clone carrying this TCR beta chain has just one count. Germline values: CDR1 SQVTM, CDR2 ANQGSEA. This CDR3 contains 14 residues. The J segment lost 3 bases and the V segment lost 4 bases, leaving 8 bases of the junction unmatched. This sample was included in a study of technical replicates of blood from a few donors. The table came from immunoSEQ multiplex PCR; TCRdb's copy has only in-frame clones and leaves some out. The table shows approximately 58,000 clones, with 70% to 90% occurring only once. This rearrangement joins TRBV29-1 to TRBJ2-7, with TRBD2 identical over 8 bases. Sequenced input: PBMCs. The receptor was isolated from a human donor in good health. Some clones in this sample may be carry-over from other donors' samples. In nucleotides, the CDR3 is TGCAGCGTTGGGATACTAGCGGAGCTCTACGAGCAGTACTTC. Translating gives CSVGILAELYEQYF.